This paragraph covers one T cell receptor (beta chain) sequence. Antigen: not known. This record comes from a study of cytomegalovirus exposure and HLA in healthy donors. Study results and caveats: Segments of the TCR beta V type were, in most cases, productive about 90% or about 30% of the time in an earlier analysis. Researchers reported in a later analysis that common viral pathogens appeared linked to several top clusters. The authors listed some 160 TCR beta chains as cytomegalovirus-associated. On later analysis, the bulk of CMV-associated TCR beta chains appeared to be HLA-restricted.

The PCR contained 60 Vbeta and 13 Jbeta primers. The table came from immunoSEQ multiplex PCR; TCRdb's copy has only in-frame clones and leaves some out. The sample has 100,000 to 150,000 clones, about 73% seen once. V was clipped by 4 bases and J by 5 bases, with 14 bases between them. This CDR3 has 14 residues. CDR1 and CDR2 (germline): MDHEN, SYDVKM. The V gene is TRBV28, the J gene TRBJ1-2, with D perhaps matching TRBD1 (5 bases). This clonotype originated in a human donor in good health. The source material was PBMCs. CDR3: CASSSLDTSYGYTF. In nucleotides, the CDR3 is TGTGCCAGCAGTTCCCTGGACACTTCTTATGGCTACACCTTC.